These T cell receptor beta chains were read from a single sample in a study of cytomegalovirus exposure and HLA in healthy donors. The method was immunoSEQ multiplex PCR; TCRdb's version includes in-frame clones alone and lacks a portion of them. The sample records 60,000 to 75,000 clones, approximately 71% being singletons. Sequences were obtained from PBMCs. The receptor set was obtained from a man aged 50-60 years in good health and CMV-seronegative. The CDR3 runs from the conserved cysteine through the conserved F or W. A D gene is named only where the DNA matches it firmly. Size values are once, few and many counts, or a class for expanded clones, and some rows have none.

TGCGCCAGCAGCCCTGCAGGGGGCGCGGTCACTGAAGCTTTCTTT,CASSPAGGAVTEAFF,-,TRBV4-1,15,TRBD1,TRBJ1-1
TGTGCCAGCAGTGAATTCCGACAGGGGGCAGACTATGGCTACACCTTC,CASSEFRQGADYGYTF,-,TRBV6-1,16,TRBD1,TRBJ1-2
TGTGCCAGCAGCCCTATAGCAGCGGGGGCCAATGAGCAGTTCTTC,CASSPIAAGANEQFF,-,TRBV9,15,TRBD2,TRBJ2-1
TGTGCCAGCAGCTGGGGACAGGGGGACACTGAAGCTTTCTTT,CASSWGQGDTEAFF,few,TRBV5-4,14,TRBD1,TRBJ1-1
TGTGCCAGCAGCCCCGCTGGTCCCGCGGGGGGCAAAAACATTCAGTACTTC,CASSPAGPAGGKNIQYF,-,TRBV7-9,17,TRBD2,TRBJ2-4
TGTGCCAGCAGCCAAACTAACTATGGCTACACCTTC,CASSQTNYGYTF,-,TRBV6-6,12,-,TRBJ1-2
TGTGCCAGTAGTATAGCCGACAGGCCGAATCAGCCCCAGCATTTT,CASSIADRPNQPQHF,-,TRBV19,15,-,TRBJ1-5
TGTGCCAGCAGCCTCCCGGGGGAGACGCGGGGAGGCACAGATACGCAGTATTTT,CASSLPGETRGGTDTQYF,-,TRBV16,18,-,TRBJ2-3
TGTTCCAGCAGCTTGGCCGGGACTACCACAGATACGCAGTATTTT,CSSSLAGTTTDTQYF,-,TRBV7-9,15,TRBD2,TRBJ2-3
TGCAGCGCCGAAGGCGGCAGGGGAATGGTAAAACTGTTTTTT,CSAEGGRGMVKLFF,-,TRBV29-1,14,-,TRBJ1-4
TGCGCCAGCAGGAAAGCAGGGGGCACTGAAGCTTTCTTT,CASRKAGGTEAFF,-,TRBV5-1,13,TRBD1,TRBJ1-1
TGTGCCAGCAGCCTTACAGGGGGCCCAACCTACGAGCAGTACTTC,CASSLTGGPTYEQYF,-,TRBV13,15,TRBD1,TRBJ2-7
TGTGCCAGCAGCCTCAGGGGTCTGGGGGCTCAAGAAAAACTGTTTTTT,CASSLRGLGAQEKLFF,-,TRBV7-9,16,-,TRBJ1-4
TGCGCCAGCAGCTTGGCCTGGGAGGGGTTGAACACTGAAGCTTTCTTT,CASSLAWEGLNTEAFF,-,TRBV5-1,16,-,TRBJ1-1
TGTGCCAGCAGCGGCTTGGGGGGGACTAATGAAAAACTGTTTTTT,CASSGLGGTNEKLFF,-,TRBV13,15,-,TRBJ1-4
TGTGCCAGCAGTTACTCGAACAGGGACTACGAGCAGTACTTC,CASSYSNRDYEQYF,few,TRBV6-5,14,-,TRBJ2-7
TGTGCCAGCAGCGCAACTCCCACAGATACGCAGTATTTT,CASSATPTDTQYF,-,TRBV9,13,-,TRBJ2-3
TGTGCCAGTTCGGCTAGCGGGGGTACTGGGGCCAACGTCCTGACTTTC,CASSASGGTGANVLTF,-,TRBV19,16,TRBD2,TRBJ2-6
TGTGCCAGCAGCCCGCGAGGGGGGGGCTCCCAGCCCCAGCATTTT,CASSPRGGGSQPQHF,-,TRBV9,15,-,TRBJ1-5
TGTGCCAGCAGCCCCCGGACAGGGAGCTCCTACAATGAGCAGTTCTTC,CASSPRTGSSYNEQFF,-,TRBV13,16,TRBD1,TRBJ2-1
TGTGCCAGCAGCTTGCCTCCGGGTTACGACGAGCAGTACTTC,CASSLPPGYDEQYF,-,TRBV7-9,14,-,TRBJ2-7
TGTGCCTGGAGTACCGGGACTGGGTTTGCCAAAAACATTCAGTACTTC,CAWSTGTGFAKNIQYF,-,TRBV30,16,-,TRBJ2-4
TGCAGCGTTGAAGCCGGGGGGGCGGGGCTTTACAATGAGCAGTTCTTC,CSVEAGGAGLYNEQFF,-,TRBV29-1,16,TRBD2,TRBJ2-1
TGTGCCAGCAGCTTAGGGAGCTCCTACAATGAGCAGTTCTTC,CASSLGSSYNEQFF,-,TRBV5-8,14,-,TRBJ2-1
TGCGCCAGCAGTGAGTCGGGACAAGACAATTCACCCCTCCACTTT,CASSESGQDNSPLHF,-,TRBV10-1,15,-,TRBJ1-6